This T cell receptor (beta chain) was retrieved from a study of CD8 T cells in ankylosing spondylitis. The study's findings and limits: Disease-associated clones were reportedly significantly overrepresented in matched ankylosing spondylitis synovial fluid.

As concerns this clonotype: The antigen remains undetermined.

Libraries for TCR beta were made by quantitative 5'-RACE with molecular barcodes. TCRdb itself ran the 5' RACE reads through MiXCR, one entry per CDR3 protein. The repertoire includes approximately 150,000 distinct CDR3 sequences, under 35% of them detected once, and 4.5% to 6% sits in the top ten. Unmatched junction bases numbered 4, after V lost 2 bases and J lost 0 bases. Germline V gene data show CDR1 as MGHRA and CDR2 as YSYEKL. The CDR3 consists of 18 residues. The rearrangement joins TRBV4-1 to TRBJ2-3; 14 bases line up with TRBD2. The receptor's source is a male donor with ankylosing spondylitis. The specimen sequenced was synovial fluid, either unsorted or a sorted T cell fraction (not recorded which). CDR3 protein: CASSQLRTSGRSTDTQYF. CDR3 bases: TGCGCCAGCAGCCAACTTAGGACTAGCGGGAGGAGCACAGATACGCAGTATTTT.